One sample yielded the 2 T cell receptor beta chains listed below, sequenced in a study of identical twins. A single record per CDR3 protein comes from TCRdb applying MiXCR to the 5' RACE reads. There are approximately 94,000 distinct CDR3 sequences in the sample; 5.5% to 7% occur only once, and more than 10% lies in the top ten. Sequenced sample: memory T cells sorted from blood. These receptors were collected from a woman aged 50 to 65 in good health.

This clonotype came up a few times. This chain joins TRBV11-2 and TRBJ2-7, with 8 bases lining up with TRBD2. Germline V gene lookup returns CDR1 SGHAT and CDR2 FQNNGV. The CDR3 runs to 14 residues. The V gene end was trimmed by 1 base and the J gene end by 6 bases; junction bases not matched to a gene: 5. This chain's CDR3 is CASSLGTGGREQYV. The CDR3 nucleotides read TGTGCCAGCAGCTTAGGAACGGGAGGGCGCGAGCAGTACGTC.

This clonotype showed up many times. The chain joins TRBV7-9 to TRBJ2-1, with TRBD2 identical over 8 bases. V dropped 3 bases and J dropped 9; count of bases not matched to a gene: 7. CDR1 and CDR2 (germline): SEHNR, FQNEAQ (reference sequence). The CDR3 contains 14 residues. The CDR3 region has the DNA TGTGCCAGCAGCTTGACTAGCGCCCTGGGTGAGCAGTTCTTC. Translation: CASSLTSALGEQFF.